The entry below describes one T cell receptor (beta chain). Its antigen is as yet unknown. TCRdb's copy holds only in-frame clones and misses some; the assay was immunoSEQ multiplex PCR. The table lists fewer than 45,000 clones, about 85% of them singletons. This specimen comes from a study of PD-1 blockade in mismatch repair-deficient tumors. Looking at the study overall: All were previously treated, progressing patients with approximately 12 mismatch repair-deficient cancer types. Study results and limitations: Tumor-resident clones, often absent from pretreatment blood, expanded after pembrolizumab and then contracted.

The germline gives CDR1 ENHRY, CDR2 SYGVKD. V lost 3 bases and J 0 bases, leaving 3 bases between the germline ends. This CDR3 spans 13 amino acids. The sequence was obtained from an adult with mismatch repair-deficient cancer. The sequencing here drew on peripheral blood, taken roughly 75 weeks after starting pembrolizumab. This chain joins TRBV10-3 and TRBJ1-3; no firm D call. The DNA for the CDR3 is TGTGCCATCAGTGACATCTCTGGAAACACCATATATTTT. Protein sequence: CAISDISGNTIYF.